This T cell receptor beta chain was recovered during a study of CD8 T cells in ankylosing spondylitis. The study, taken as a whole, reports: Clones tied to disease were said to be significantly enriched in matched ankylosing spondylitis synovial fluid. Clones linked to the disease showed a CD8+ phenotype. They occurred at relatively low frequencies in peripheral blood.

A quantitative 5'-RACE method, one with molecular barcodes, was used to make TCR beta libraries. Via MiXCR, TCRdb re-called the 5' RACE reads, giving one row per CDR3 protein. Among 200,000 to 300,000 distinct CDR3 sequences listed, 8% to 9.5% were seen once. This clonotype was found many times. Its specificity is not known. The sequencing input was blood, either unsorted or a sorted T cell fraction (not recorded which). The sequence was collected from a male donor with ankylosing spondylitis or in good health (not recorded which).

CDR3 loop: CASSLKWGGDTQYF. The CDR3 DNA sequence: TGTGCCAGCAGCTTGAAGTGGGGAGGGGATACGCAGTATTTT. The J gene is TRBJ2-3, the V gene TRBV11-2; 7 positions agree with TRBD2. The CDR3 covers 14 residues. The junction had 6 bases not matched to a gene; V was cut back by 3 bases and J by 6 bases. The germline V gene has CDR1 SGHAT and CDR2 FQNNGV. The full variable domain, rest sourced from reference TRBV11-2 and TRBJ2-3, is EAGVAQSPRYKIIEKRQSVAFWCNPISGHATLYWYQQILGQGPKLLIQFQNNGVVDDSQLPKDRFSAERLKGVDSTLKIQPAKLEDSAVYLCASSLKWGGDTQYFGPGTRLTVL.